This T cell receptor (beta chain) derives from a study of blood T cell repertoires in COVID-19. There are 13 residues in the CDR3. V was trimmed by 5 bases and J by 3 bases, leaving 11 bases between them. Germline V gene lookup returns CDR1 MDHEN and CDR2 SYDVKM. Only in-frame clones appear in the TCRdb table, and some are missing; sequencing was by immunoSEQ multiplex PCR. The sample carries approximately 170,000 clones, about 80% recorded once. This sequence originates from a woman in her seventies in a cohort exposed to, infected with or recovered from COVID-19 (not recorded which). This chain joins TRBV28 and TRBJ2-7; the D is unclear. Material: PBMCs or T cells enriched from blood (not recorded which). The CDR3 sequence is CASSAPASYEQYF. The CDR3 DNA is TGTGCCAGCAGTGCTCCCGCCAGCTACGAGCAGTACTTC.